This T cell receptor (beta chain) was captured in a study of cytomegalovirus exposure and HLA in healthy donors. The table came from immunoSEQ multiplex PCR; TCRdb's copy has only in-frame clones and leaves some out. The data show fewer than 200,000 clones, 75% to 95% seen once. Deletions cut 8 bases from V and 4 bases from J, with 9 bases between. The V gene's germline CDR1 is SGHAT and CDR2 FQNNGV. This CDR3 contains 13 residues. With regard to this clone: Its antigen remains unknown.

Study conclusions and caveats: The authors confirmed in vitro that three CMV-associated chains were specific for CMV antigens.

The chain recombines TRBV11-2 with TRBJ1-6; D not certain. Sample: PBMCs. The receptor was isolated from a woman between 18 and 29 years old in good health and CMV-seropositive. The CDR3 loop reads CASSRGYNSPLHF. The CDR3 nucleotides read TGTGCCAGCTCTCGGGGATATAATTCACCCCTCCACTTT.